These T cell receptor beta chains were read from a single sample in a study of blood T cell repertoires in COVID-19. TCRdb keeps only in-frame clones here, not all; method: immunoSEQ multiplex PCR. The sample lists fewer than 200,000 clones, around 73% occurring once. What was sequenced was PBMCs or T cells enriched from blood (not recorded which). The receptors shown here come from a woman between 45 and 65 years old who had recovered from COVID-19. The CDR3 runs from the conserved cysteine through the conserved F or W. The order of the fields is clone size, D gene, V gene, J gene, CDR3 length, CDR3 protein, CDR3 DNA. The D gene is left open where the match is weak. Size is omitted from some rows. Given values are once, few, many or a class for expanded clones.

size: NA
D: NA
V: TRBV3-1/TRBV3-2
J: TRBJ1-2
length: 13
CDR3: CASSLEGPYGYTF
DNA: TGTGCCAGCAGCCTGGAGGGGCCCTATGGCTACACCTTC

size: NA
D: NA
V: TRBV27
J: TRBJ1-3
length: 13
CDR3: CASSETPGNTIYF
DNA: TGTGCCAGCAGCGAAACACCTGGAAACACCATATATTTT

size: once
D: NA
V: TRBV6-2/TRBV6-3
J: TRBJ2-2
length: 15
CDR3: CASSYEGGNTGELFF
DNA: TGTGCCAGCAGTTACGAGGGCGGGAACACCGGGGAGCTGTTTTTT

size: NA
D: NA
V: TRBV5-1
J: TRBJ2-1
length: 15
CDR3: CASSPFERVYNEQFF
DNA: TGCGCCAGCAGCCCCTTCGAGCGGGTCTACAATGAGCAGTTCTTC

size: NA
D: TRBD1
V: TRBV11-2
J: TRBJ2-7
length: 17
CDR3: CASSSTTGGRMSYEQYF
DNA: TGTGCCAGCAGCTCCACGACAGGGGGGCGAATGAGCTACGAGCAGTACTTC

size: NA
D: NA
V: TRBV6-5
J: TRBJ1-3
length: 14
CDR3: CASSSGFSGNTIYF
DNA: TGTGCCAGCAGTTCCGGGTTCTCTGGAAACACCATATATTTT

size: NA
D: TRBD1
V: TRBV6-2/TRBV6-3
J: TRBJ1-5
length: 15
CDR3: CASSHRGLRDQPQHF
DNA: TGTGCCAGCAGTCACAGGGGGCTGAGAGATCAGCCCCAGCATTTT

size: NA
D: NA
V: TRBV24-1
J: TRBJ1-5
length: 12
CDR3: CATSDADQPQHF
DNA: TGTGCCACCAGTGACGCGGATCAGCCCCAGCATTTT

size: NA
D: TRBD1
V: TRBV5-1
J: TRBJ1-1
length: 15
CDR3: CASSFRTGMNTEAFF
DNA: TGCGCCAGCAGCTTTAGGACAGGGATGAACACTGAAGCTTTCTTT

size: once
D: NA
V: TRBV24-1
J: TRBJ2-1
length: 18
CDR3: CATSDPTTSEGVYNEQFF
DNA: TGTGCCACCAGTGACCCAACCACTAGTGAGGGGGTCTACAATGAGCAGTTCTTC

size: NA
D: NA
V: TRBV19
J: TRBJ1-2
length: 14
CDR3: CASTPPAGDDGYTF
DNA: TGTGCCAGTACCCCTCCGGCGGGGGACGATGGCTACACCTTC

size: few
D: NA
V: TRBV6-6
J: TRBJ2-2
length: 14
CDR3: CASSGVESTGELFF
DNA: TGTGCCAGCAGTGGTGTAGAATCCACCGGGGAGCTGTTTTTT

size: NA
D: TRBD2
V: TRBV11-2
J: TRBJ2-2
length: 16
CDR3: CASSFRSGRNTGELFF
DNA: TGTGCCAGCAGCTTCCGTAGCGGGAGGAACACCGGGGAGCTGTTTTTT

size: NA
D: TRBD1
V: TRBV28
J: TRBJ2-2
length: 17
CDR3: CASSLSGTATPAGELFF
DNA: TGTGCCAGCAGTTTGTCCGGGACAGCCACGCCCGCCGGGGAGCTGTTTTTT

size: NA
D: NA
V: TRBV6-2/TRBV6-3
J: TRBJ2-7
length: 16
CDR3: CASSTPFLASFYEQYF
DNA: TGTGCCAGCAGTACCCCATTTCTGGCTAGCTTCTACGAGCAGTACTTC

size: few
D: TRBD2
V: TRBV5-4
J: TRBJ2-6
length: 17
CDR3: CASSLLAGGFGANVLTF
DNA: TGTGCCAGCAGCTTACTAGCGGGAGGTTTTGGGGCCAACGTCCTGACTTTC

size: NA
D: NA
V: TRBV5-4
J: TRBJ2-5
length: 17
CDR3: CASSYVGSTLGGETQYF
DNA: TGTGCCAGCAGCTATGTCGGGTCCACTCTTGGAGGAGAGACCCAGTACTTC

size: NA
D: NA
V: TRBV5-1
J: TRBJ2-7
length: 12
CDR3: CASSSEGYEQYF
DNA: TGCGCCAGCAGCTCCGAGGGTTACGAGCAGTACTTC

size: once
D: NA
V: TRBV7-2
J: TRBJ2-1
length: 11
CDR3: CASSLKSSQFF
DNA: TGTGCCAGCAGCTTAAAATCTAGCCAGTTCTTC

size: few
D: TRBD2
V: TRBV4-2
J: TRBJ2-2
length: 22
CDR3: CASSQWEGPLAGGLANTGELFF
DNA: TGTGCCAGCAGCCAGTGGGAGGGGCCCCTAGCGGGAGGACTTGCGAACACCGGGGAGCTGTTTTTT

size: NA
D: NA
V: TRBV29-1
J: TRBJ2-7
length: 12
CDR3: CSVLYSSYEQYF
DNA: TGCAGCGTTCTCTACAGCTCCTACGAGCAGTACTTC

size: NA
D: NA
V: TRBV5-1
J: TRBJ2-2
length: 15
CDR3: CASSLAGGVTGELFF
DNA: TGCGCCAGCAGCTTGGCCGGGGGAGTCACCGGGGAGCTGTTTTTT

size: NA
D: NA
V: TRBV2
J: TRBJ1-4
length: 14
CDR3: CASSAGRPNEKLFF
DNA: TGTGCCAGCAGCGCGGGACGGCCTAATGAAAAACTGTTTTTT

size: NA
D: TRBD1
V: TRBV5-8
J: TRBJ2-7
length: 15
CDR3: CASSAGTGESHEQYF
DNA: TGTGCCAGCAGCGCGGGGACAGGGGAATCCCACGAGCAGTACTTC

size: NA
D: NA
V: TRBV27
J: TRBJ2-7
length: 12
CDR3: CASSLSRGEQYF
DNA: TGTGCCAGCAGTTTATCGCGGGGCGAGCAGTACTTC

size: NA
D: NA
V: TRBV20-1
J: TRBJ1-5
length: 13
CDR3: CSASSGGDQPQHF
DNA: TGCAGTGCCAGTTCCGGGGGAGATCAGCCCCAGCATTTT

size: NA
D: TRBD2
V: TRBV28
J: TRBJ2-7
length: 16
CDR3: CASSLAGTSGTYEQYF
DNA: TGTGCCAGCAGTTTAGCTGGGACTAGCGGGACCTACGAGCAGTACTTC

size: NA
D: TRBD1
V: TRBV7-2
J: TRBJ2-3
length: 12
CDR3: CASSFPGGPQYF
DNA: TGTGCCAGCAGCTTCCCAGGGGGTCCGCAGTATTTT

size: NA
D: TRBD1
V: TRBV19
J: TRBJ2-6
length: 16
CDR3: CASKKGDSSGANVLTF
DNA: TGTGCCAGTAAGAAAGGGGACAGCTCTGGGGCCAACGTCCTGACTTTC

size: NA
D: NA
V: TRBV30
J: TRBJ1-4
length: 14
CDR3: CAWSARGTNEKLFF
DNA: TGTGCCTGGAGTGCCAGGGGAACTAATGAAAAACTGTTTTTT

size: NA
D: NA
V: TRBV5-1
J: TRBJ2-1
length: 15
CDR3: CASSLVGESYNEQFF
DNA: TGCGCCAGCAGCTTGGTCGGGGAGTCCTACAATGAGCAGTTCTTC

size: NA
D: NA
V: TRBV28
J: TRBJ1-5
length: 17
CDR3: CASRLSQGAISNQPQHF
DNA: TGTGCCAGCAGGCTTTCACAGGGAGCTATTAGCAATCAGCCCCAGCATTTT

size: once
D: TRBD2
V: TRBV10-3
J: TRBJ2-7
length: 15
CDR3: CAISGTSGAPYEQYF
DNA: TGTGCCATCAGCGGGACTAGCGGAGCCCCCTACGAGCAGTACTTC

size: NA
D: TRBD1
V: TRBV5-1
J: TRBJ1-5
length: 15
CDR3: CASSPGTGGWQPQHF
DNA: TGCGCCAGCAGTCCCGGGACAGGGGGCTGGCAGCCCCAGCATTTT

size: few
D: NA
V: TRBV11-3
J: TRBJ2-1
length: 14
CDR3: CASSLRSSYNEQFF
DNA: TGTGCCAGCAGCTTGAGGAGCTCCTACAATGAGCAGTTCTTC

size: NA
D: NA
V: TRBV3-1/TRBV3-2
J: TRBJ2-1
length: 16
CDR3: CASSQAWQVGGNEQFF
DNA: TGTGCCAGCAGCCAAGCCTGGCAGGTCGGGGGCAATGAGCAGTTCTTC

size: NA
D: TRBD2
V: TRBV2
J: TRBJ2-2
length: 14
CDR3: CASTVLAATGELFF
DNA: TGTGCCAGCACTGTACTAGCGGCCACCGGGGAGCTGTTTTTT

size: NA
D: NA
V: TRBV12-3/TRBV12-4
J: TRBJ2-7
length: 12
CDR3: CASSGGIYEQYF
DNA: TGTGCCAGCAGCGGGGGAATCTACGAGCAGTACTTC

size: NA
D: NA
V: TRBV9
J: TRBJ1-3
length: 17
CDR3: CASSVEGAGKWSDTIYF
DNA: TGTGCCAGCAGCGTAGAGGGCGCGGGGAAATGGTCGGACACCATATATTTT

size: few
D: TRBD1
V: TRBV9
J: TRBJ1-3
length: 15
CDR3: CASSVSGGAGNTIYF
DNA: TGTGCCAGCAGCGTTTCAGGGGGAGCTGGAAACACCATATATTTT

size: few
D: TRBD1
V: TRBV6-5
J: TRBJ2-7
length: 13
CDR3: CASSRDRHYEQYF
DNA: TGTGCCAGCAGCCGGGACAGGCACTACGAGCAGTACTTC

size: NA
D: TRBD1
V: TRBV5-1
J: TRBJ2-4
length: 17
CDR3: CASSGPGQGAAKNIQYF
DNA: TGCGCCAGCAGCGGGCCCGGACAGGGGGCGGCCAAAAACATTCAGTACTTC

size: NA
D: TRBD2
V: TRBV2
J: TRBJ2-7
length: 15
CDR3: CASGGAGRESYEQYF
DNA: TGTGCCAGCGGAGGAGCAGGGAGGGAATCCTACGAGCAGTACTTC

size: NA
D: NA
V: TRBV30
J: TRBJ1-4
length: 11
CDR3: CAWSFDEKLFF
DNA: TGTGCCTGGAGTTTCGATGAAAAACTGTTTTTT